Below are 9 T cell receptor beta chains sequenced from a single sample in a study of blood T cell repertoires in COVID-19. Using immunoSEQ multiplex PCR, the repertoire was profiled, and TCRdb retains in-frame clones only, with some absent. The repertoire holds approximately 310,000 clones, with approximately 81% as singletons. The sequenced material came from PBMCs or T cells enriched from blood (not recorded which). The source is a woman aged 25 to 39 who had been exposed to COVID-19.

The chain uses TRBV2 and TRBJ2-1; 10 bases agree with TRBD2. Losses at the gene ends were 4 bases for V and 15 bases for J; bases not matched to a gene: 6. The CDR3 length is 12 residues. The germline gives CDR1 SNHLY, CDR2 FYNNEI. CDR3 in amino acids: CASSVSGRPGFF. CDR3 coding DNA: TGTGCCAGCAGTGTTAGCGGGAGGCCCGGGTTCTTC.

This clone was observed many times. The V gene is TRBV7-3, the J gene TRBJ1-6; D call uncertain. The germline CDR1 and CDR2 sequences are SGHTA and FQGTGA. The ends were cut back, 2 bases at V and 0 bases at J, with 8 bases in the middle. The CDR3 is 16 amino acids. The CDR3 DNA follows: TGTGCCAGCAGCTTACTTGCTAGCTCCTATAATTCACCCCTCCACTTT. The encoded protein is CASSLLASSYNSPLHF.

The chain links TRBV10-3 to TRBJ2-1; 10 nucleotides match TRBD2. V shed 3 bases, J shed 4 bases, and the junction held 6 bases outside the gene matches. Germline V gives CDR1 ENHRY, CDR2 SYGVKD. This CDR3 is 16 amino acids long. CDR3 loop: CAISDWTSGSYNEQFF. The CDR3 DNA reads as TGTGCCATCAGTGATTGGACTAGCGGCTCTTACAATGAGCAGTTCTTC.

This sequence joins TRBV30 and TRBJ1-4; D gene ambiguous. The germline gives CDR1 GTSNPN, CDR2 SVGIG (reference sequence). The CDR3 is 16 amino acids. With 2 bases removed from V and 6 bases from J, the gap between germline ends came to 19 bases. CDR3 sequence (DNA): TGTGCCTGGAGTTCTCCTTTGGCTCCCCGTCATGAAAAACTGTTTTTT. Its protein is CAWSSPLAPRHEKLFF.

The gene calls are TRBV30 and TRBJ2-1; tentative D call: TRBD2 (6 bases). V lost 1 base and J lost 5, with 18 bases in between. Germline values: CDR1 GTSNPN, CDR2 SVGIG (reference sequence). The CDR3 is made up of 16 amino acids. The CDR3 reads CAWSAMGLKRNNEQFF. The CDR3, as DNA: TGTGCCTGGAGTGCAATGGGACTGAAACGAAACAATGAGCAGTTCTTC.

This chain links TRBV14 with TRBJ1-3, with TRBD1 matching 7 bases. Germline V gene data show CDR1 as SGHDN and CDR2 as FVKESK. The CDR3 consists of 19 residues. V shed 0 bases, J shed 2 bases, and the junction held 13 bases outside the gene matches. CDR3 DNA sequence: TGTGCCAGCAGCCAAGAGGGTTTTGTAAGACAGGGCACTGGAAACACCATATATTTT. Its translation is CASSQEGFVRQGTGNTIYF.

The chain couples TRBV5-4 to TRBJ2-3; 7 nucleotides match TRBD2. Per the germline V gene, CDR1 is SGHNT and CDR2 is YYREEE (reference sequence). This CDR3 has 15 residues. Losses at the gene ends were 1 base for V and 1 base for J; bases not matched to a gene: 3. CDR3 amino acids: CASSLSSGGTDTQYF. As DNA, the CDR3 is TGTGCCAGCAGCTTGTCGAGCGGGGGCACAGATACGCAGTATTTT.

This chain links TRBV5-1 with TRBJ1-2, with a tentative D call TRBD1 (5 bases). There are 15 residues in the CDR3. Germline lookup yields CDR1 SGHRS and CDR2 YFSETQ. Trimming took 1 base from V and 4 from J, leaving 14 bases between them. The CDR3, as DNA: TGCGCCAGCAGCTTGACGGGGGTCCTGTTCTATGGCTACACCTTC. Translation gives CASSLTGVLFYGYTF.

The chain employs TRBV5-8 and TRBJ2-5, with 7 bases matching TRBD2. The CDR3 contains 16 residues. Per the germline V gene, CDR1 is SGHTS and CDR2 is YDEGEE. Germline trimming cut 2 bases from V and 1 base from J; bases unmatched to any gene: 8. The CDR3 here is CASSFGRASGQETQYF. The CDR3 bases are TGTGCCAGCAGCTTTGGACGTGCTAGCGGCCAAGAGACCCAGTACTTC.